This T cell receptor (beta chain) was identified during a study of cytomegalovirus exposure and HLA in healthy donors. Vbeta (60) and Jbeta (13) primers were used in the PCR. TCRdb's copy holds only in-frame clones and misses some; the assay was immunoSEQ multiplex PCR. The data show approximately 210,000 clones, approximately 79% seen once. The CDR3 has 16 residues. Germline CDR1 SGHRS, CDR2 YFSETQ. Sequencing was carried out using PBMCs. This receptor was taken from a girl aged 10-17 years in good health and CMV-seropositive. The rearrangement uses TRBV5-1 and TRBJ2-5, with 11 bases aligning to TRBD2. The DNA end is a closer match to TRBJ2-7, so the J assignment may be wrong. This CDR3 reads CASSLPLAGGTYEQYF. The CDR3 DNA sequence: TGCGCCAGCAGCTTGCCTCTAGCGGGGGGAACCTACGAGCAGTACTTC.